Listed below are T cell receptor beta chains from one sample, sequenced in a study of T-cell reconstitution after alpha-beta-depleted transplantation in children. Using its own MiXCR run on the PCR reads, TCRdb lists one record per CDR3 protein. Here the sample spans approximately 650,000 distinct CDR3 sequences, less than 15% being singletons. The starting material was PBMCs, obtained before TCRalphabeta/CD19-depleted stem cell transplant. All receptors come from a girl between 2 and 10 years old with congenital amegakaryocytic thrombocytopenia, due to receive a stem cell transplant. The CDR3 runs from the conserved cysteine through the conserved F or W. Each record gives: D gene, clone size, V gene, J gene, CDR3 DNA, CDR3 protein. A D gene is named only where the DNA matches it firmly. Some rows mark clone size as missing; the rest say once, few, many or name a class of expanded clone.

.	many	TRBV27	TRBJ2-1	TGTGCCAGCCACATGAGCGGGTCGTCAGATGAGCAGTTCTTC	CASHMSGSSDEQFF
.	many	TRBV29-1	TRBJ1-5	TGCAATATCTGGGTCGAAGGGCCGATATATAGCAATCAGCCCCAGCATTTT	CNIWVEGPIYSNQPQHF
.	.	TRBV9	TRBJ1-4	TGTGCCAGCAGCGTCGGACAGCCTAATGAAAAACTGTTTTTT	CASSVGQPNEKLFF
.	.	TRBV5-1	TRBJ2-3	TGCGCCAGCAGCCCCGCACCGGGAGTGAGGACAGATACGCAGTATTTT	CASSPAPGVRTDTQYF
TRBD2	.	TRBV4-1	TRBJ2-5	TGCGCCAGCAAACGGGGCGGGAGAATCGGAGAGACCCAGTACTTC	CASKRGGRIGETQYF
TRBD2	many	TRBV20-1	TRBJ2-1	TGCAGTGCTAGAACCGGACTAGCGGGAGGGTATTACAATGAGCAGTTCTTC	CSARTGLAGGYYNEQFF
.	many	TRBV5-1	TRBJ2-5	TGCGCCAGCAGCTTGGCCATACAGGGTGAAGAGACCCAGTACTTC	CASSLAIQGEETQYF
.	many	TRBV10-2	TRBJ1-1	TGCGCCAGCAGTGAGTCGATAGGTCTCACTGAAGCTTTCTTT	CASSESIGLTEAFF
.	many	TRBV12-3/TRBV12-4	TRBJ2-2	TGTGCCAGCAGTTCCCACCCTGGAAACGGGGAGCTGTTTTTT	CASSSHPGNGELFF
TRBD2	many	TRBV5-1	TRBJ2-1	TGCGCCAGCAGCGCGACTAGCGGGAGAAATGAGCAGTTCTTC	CASSATSGRNEQFF
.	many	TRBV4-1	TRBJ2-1	TGCGCCAGCAGCCAAGTCTTGGTTTCTAGTGAGCAGTTCTTC	CASSQVLVSSEQFF
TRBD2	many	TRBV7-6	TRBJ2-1	TGTGCCAGCAGCTCACCACCCAGGGACTACCACAATGAGCAGTTCTTC	CASSSPPRDYHNEQFF
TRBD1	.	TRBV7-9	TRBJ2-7	TGTGCCAGCAGCTTAGTAAACAGGGGATACGAGCAGTACTTC	CASSLVNRGYEQYF
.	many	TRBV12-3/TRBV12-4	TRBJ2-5	TGTGCCAGCAGTTTAGACGGGAGAGAGACCCAGTACTTC	CASSLDGRETQYF
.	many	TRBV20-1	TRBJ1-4	TGCGGAAGCCAGGGGATCGAAAATGAAAAACTGTTTTTT	CGSQGIENEKLFF
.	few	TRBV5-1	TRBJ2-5	TGCGCCAGCAGCTTCTTAAAACAGAGTACCACTCAAGAGACCCAGTACTTC	CASSFLKQSTTQETQYF
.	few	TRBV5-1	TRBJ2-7	TGCGCCAGCAGCTTGGCCCTTCCTCAGAACGAGCAGTACTTC	CASSLALPQNEQYF
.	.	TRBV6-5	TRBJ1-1	TGTGCCAGCAGTTACAGGAGGGGGGGAGGGACTGAAGCTTTCTTT	CASSYRRGGGTEAFF
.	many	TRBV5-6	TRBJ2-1	TGTGCCAGCAGCTTTCTTGGGAGAAACCCCTACAATGAGCAGTTCTTC	CASSFLGRNPYNEQFF
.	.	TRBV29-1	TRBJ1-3	TGCAGCGTTGAAGATTCGACCGTCTCTGGAAACACCATATATTTT	CSVEDSTVSGNTIYF
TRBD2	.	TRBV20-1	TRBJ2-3	TGCAGTGCCACCGGGACTAGCGGGAGGGCGACAGATACGCAGTATTTT	CSATGTSGRATDTQYF
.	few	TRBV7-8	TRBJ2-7	TGTGCCAGCAGCTTAGCCCAACTGGGGATACCTTCCTACGAGCAGTACTTC	CASSLAQLGIPSYEQYF